What follows is one TCR beta chain and its context. This clone was detected once. The antigen it binds to is not known. Base qualities are not recorded, but no much larger clone differs from it by a single base. Each donor gave one peripheral blood draw, averaging approximately 120 mL, which was collected into heparinised tubes. Naive, central memory, regulatory and stem cell-like memory CD4+ T cells were sorted on a BD FACSAria II using a panel including CD45RO, CCR7, CD25, CD127, CD95 and CD27. All sorted populations exceeded 95% purity. PBMCs were isolated right away by Lymphoprep density gradient centrifugation and were stained directly, without culture. Samples were stained and sorted in pairs, with one healthy donor and one patient per experiment, so that batch effects were minimized. The High Capacity cDNA Reverse Transcription Kit was used to reverse transcribe all of the isolated RNA, meaning that expressed TCRB transcripts were what got sequenced. Deep immunoSEQ sequencing was performed on naive, central memory and regulatory T cell samples, with an average of roughly 3.3 million total reads per sample. Sorted cells were lysed in RLT buffer and RNA was extracted with DNase-treated RNeasy Micro or Mini kits, depending on cell number. To prevent cross-contamination, each cell subset was processed individually, whereas patient and healthy donor samples were processed jointly. TCRB sequences were amplified from cDNA with the immunoSEQ multiplex PCR, producing 87-bp fragments spanning the CDR3 region. The amplicons were sequenced using the Illumina HiSeq platform. Concerning the study's data processing: Synthetic template baselines were used to correct PCR bias computationally, reads within Hamming distance 2 were collapsed, and singletons that could not be merged were discarded. Reads were aligned against IMGT to assign V, D and J genes, CDR3 length and insertions or deletions at six rearrangement sites. Within each subset, clonotype counts were normalized to sorted cell number, after which true diversity and Gini coefficients were computed with the tcR R package. The overlap coefficient, calculated on TCRB nucleotide sequences, was used to measure repertoire sharing. Out-of-frame TCRB sequences from naive cells were analyzed as a proxy for the pre-selection repertoire. TCRdb carries this immuneACCESS record with in-frame sequences only. Its versions omit some clonotypes, under half of them owing to an unresolved V gene in the studies checked, with the rest unexplained. That table furnishes V, J and clone size, whereas the DNA furnished D and trimming. The sample profile shows 300,000 to 350,000 clones; 13% of them were found once. The ten largest clones capture 0.013% to 0.015% of the sample.

The data were obtained in a study of beta chain features in type 1 diabetes (dated by TCRdb to between 2018 and 2020). With respect to the entire study: Mean age, gender distribution, total cell number and subset yield were not different between patients and healthy donors. Naive and central memory subsets were obtained from all 28 donors, but regulatory and stem cell-like memory subsets were isolated from only 8 patients and roughly eight healthy donors. A total of roughly 98,000,000 sorted cells were examined across all samples, and a strong correlation was observed between cell number per subset and RNA yield. The study compared the TCRB repertoires of sorted circulating CD4+ T cell subsets in recently diagnosed type 1 diabetes patients with those in matched healthy donors. Beyond this particular receptor, the publication reports: At VDJ recombination sites, patients with type 1 diabetes made fewer insertions and deleted more nucleotides, a pattern implying thymic rearrangement abnormalities. Naive, central memory and regulatory TCRB repertoires appeared more similar among patients than among healthy donors. A moderate but significant shortening of TCRB CDR3 length was observed in type 1 diabetes patients in all four CD4+ subsets. Shorter templates might be favored by PCR, yet because patient and control samples were amplified and corrected together, any such skew would affect both groups equally. Because cDNA rather than genomic DNA was sequenced, highly expressing activated cells could have been over-represented, although no difference in activation and CD3 levels was found between groups. Only small numbers of individuals were included in the HLA sub-analyses, which left unresolved whether HLA type had any influence on TCRB rearrangement.

V loses 2 bases, J loses 2 bases, and the germline ends lie 13 bases apart. CDR1 SGHTA and CDR2 FQGNSA are derived from the germline V gene. The CDR3 numbers 15 residues from cysteine through phenylalanine. The sequence is cut down to CDR3 DNA, 45 bases in frame from base 1. Sequencing was done on a sample of naive CD4+ T cells from blood. The cell subset or site label for this specimen denotes: true naive CD4+ T cells. The chain is encoded by TRBV7-2 joined to TRBJ2-7, and possibly TRBD1, on 6 matching bases. This sequence was found in a woman between 18 and 29 years old with type 1 diabetes. The CDR3 sequence is CASSLSRDTPYEQYF. The DNA sequence is TGTGCCAGCAGCTTATCCCGGGACACCCCCTACGAGCAGTACTTC.